This record concerns one TCR beta chain sequence. Its antigen is not known. The record originates from a study of beta chain features in type 1 diabetes. Study outcomes and limitations: Shorter templates might be favored by PCR, and equally so in patients and in controls. Type 1 diabetes patients had moderately but significantly shorter TCRB CDR3s in all four CD4+ subsets.

The sequenced template was cDNA made from the entire isolated RNA. TCRdb keeps only in-frame clones here, not all; method: immunoSEQ multiplex PCR. Altogether 600,000 to 750,000 clones are present, 9.5% to 15% being singletons, with the ten largest covering roughly 0.11%. Sorted cells reached over 95% purity in every population. Material for sequencing was naive CD4+ T cells from blood. The clonotype comes from a man under 40 with type 1 diabetes.

This chain's CDR3 is CASNERGGNEQFF. The CDR3 DNA reads as TGTGCCAGCAACGAGCGGGGGGGCAATGAGCAGTTCTTC. This chain uses TRBV5-8 with TRBJ2-1; 10 positions agree with TRBD2. CDR1 SGHTS and CDR2 YDEGEE come from the germline V gene. The J segment lost 6 bases and the V segment lost 6 bases, leaving 3 bases of the junction unmatched. The CDR3 contains 13 residues. Drawing the rest from reference TRBV5-8 and TRBJ2-1, the complete variable domain is EAGVTQSPTHLIKTRGQQATLRCSPISGHTSVYWYQQALGLGLQFLLWYDEGEERNRGNFPPRFSGRQFPNYSSELNVNALELEDSALYLCASNERGGNEQFFGPGTRLTVL.